Listed here are 25 T cell receptor beta chains from one sample, sequenced in a study of post-analysis software for immune sequencing data. General study points: Included in a set of five TRBV segments more frequent in patients than controls were TRBV5-6, TRBV5-1 and TRBV20-1.

Libraries were made from TCR beta cDNA, and they carried unique molecular identifiers. A single record per CDR3 protein comes from TCRdb applying MiXCR to the PCR reads. The table lists roughly 800,000 distinct CDR3 sequences, 30% of them singletons. These receptors' targets are unknown. Sequencing was carried out using blood. The source is a girl between 5 and 17 years old with multiple sclerosis.

This clonotype was recorded many times. The V and J genes are TRBV24-1 and TRBJ2-5, with a possible D match to TRBD1 (5 bases). Germline lookup yields CDR1 KGHDR and CDR2 SFDVKD. The CDR3 loop spans 16 amino acids. Trimming stripped 3 bases from V and 2 bases from J, with 15 bases between. As DNA, the CDR3 is TGTGCCACCAGTGATGGGGCAGGTCCTTTTCAAGAGACCCAGTACTTC. It translates to CATSDGAGPFQETQYF.

A word on this clonotype: One junction end disagrees with the germline gene, perhaps due to a read error. This chain joins TRBV15 and TRBJ2-7; D is ambiguous. The CDR3 has 16 residues. Per the germline V gene, CDR1 is LNHNV and CDR2 is YYDKDF (reference sequence). The DNA of the CDR3 is TGTGCCGCCAGCAGAGATGGCCAAGTCCTTTCCTACGAGCAGTACTTC. This sequence encodes CAASRDGQVLSYEQYF.

This chain uses TRBV20-1 with TRBJ2-1; D is unclear. This CDR3 region has 11 residues. Per the germline V gene, CDR1 is DFQATT and CDR2 is SNEGSKA (reference sequence). V lost 7 bases, J lost 4 bases, and 8 bases lay in between. The CDR3 coding sequence is TGCAGTGTGCAAGAGTACAATGAGCAGTTCTTC. It encodes CSVQEYNEQFF.

This clonotype was seen a single time. This chain uses TRBV27 with TRBJ1-1, with a tentative D call TRBD1 (6 bases). The CDR3 totals 13 residues. V lost 4 bases, J lost 4 bases, and 10 bases lay in between. The germline CDR1 and CDR2 sequences are MNHEY and SMNVEV (reference sequence). This CDR3 is CASSYQGFTEAFF. CDR3 nucleotides: TGTGCCAGCAGTTATCAGGGGTTCACTGAAGCTTTCTTT.

This chain links TRBV5-1 with TRBJ2-3; D remains ambiguous. This CDR3 comprises 16 residues. Trimming removed 2 bases from V and 3 bases from J, with 16 bases in between. Germline values: CDR1 SGHRS, CDR2 YFSETQ. DNA of the CDR3: TGCGCCAGCAGCTTCCGGGCCCGACCTGCAACAGATACGCAGTATTTT. It translates to CASSFRARPATDTQYF.

This clonotype was counted between two and nine times. The V and J genes are TRBV7-2 and TRBJ2-3, with a tentative D call TRBD1 (6 bases). V was trimmed by 5 bases and J by 10 bases, leaving 22 bases between them. From germline, CDR1 is SGHTA and CDR2 FQGNSA. CDR3 length equals 15 residues. CDR3 amino acids: CASSLINSARGAQYF. CDR3 nucleotide sequence: TGTGCCAGCAGCCTTATCAATTCGGCCAGGGGTGCGCAGTATTTT. Supplemented by reference TRBV7-2 and TRBJ2-3, the full variable domain reads GAGVSQSPSNKVTEKGKDVELRCDPISGHTALYWYRQSLGQGLEFLIYFQGNSAPDKSGLPSDRFSAERTGGSVSTLTIQRTQQEDSAVYLCASSLINSARGAQYFGPGTRLTVL.

The table lists this clonotype with a few counts. The chain is built from TRBV7-9 and TRBJ2-1; 8 nucleotides line up with TRBD2. V dropped 6 bases and J dropped 4; count of bases not matched to a gene: 8. In germline, CDR1 is SEHNR, CDR2 FQNEAQ (reference sequence). The CDR3 loop spans 15 amino acids. CDR3 amino acids: CASRPPGGLYNEQFF. The DNA for the CDR3 is TGTGCCAGCAGACCACCGGGGGGGTTGTACAATGAGCAGTTCTTC.

This clonotype was found a few times. The chain joins TRBV7-2 to TRBJ2-1, with TRBD1 as a possible D gene (7 bases). The CDR3 extends over 15 amino acids. Germline-derived CDR1 and CDR2 are SGHTA and FQGNSA. V was clipped by 2 bases and J by 6 bases, with 14 bases between them. This chain's CDR3 is CASSLQGGKGNEQFF. In DNA form, the CDR3 reads TGTGCCAGCAGCTTACAGGGGGGTAAGGGCAATGAGCAGTTCTTC.

The rearrangement uses TRBV20-1 and TRBJ2-1; D possibly corresponds to TRBD1 (6 bases). Trimming took off 5 bases at V and 1 base at J, with 15 bases between the two ends. Germline CDR1 is DFQATT and CDR2 is SNEGSKA (reference sequence). The CDR3 runs to 15 residues. The CDR3 DNA reads TGCAGTGCTCCTCAGGGGTTAGGGTCCTACAATGAGCAGTTCTTC. Its protein product is CSAPQGLGSYNEQFF.

This rearrangement joins TRBV6-6 to TRBJ1-5, with TRBD1 as a possible D gene (5 bases). V was clipped by 5 bases and J by 0 bases, with 14 bases between them. CDR1 is MNHNY, CDR2 SVGAGI, per germline (reference sequence). This CDR3 has 16 amino acids. The CDR3 here is CASSAQGSGSNQPQHF. Here the CDR3 DNA reads TGTGCCAGCAGTGCTCAGGGCTCGGGTAGCAATCAGCCCCAGCATTTT.

This chain connects TRBV2 to TRBJ2-5; the match to TRBD2 covers 11 bases. V shed 0 bases, J shed 6 bases, and the junction held 9 bases outside the gene matches. This CDR3 region has 17 residues. Germline lookup yields CDR1 SNHLY and CDR2 FYNNEI. The chain's CDR3 is CASSEALVASGGKTQYF. The CDR3 nucleotides are TGTGCCAGCAGTGAAGCGCTCGTGGCTAGCGGGGGGAAGACCCAGTACTTC.

This clonotype was counted many times. The chain combines TRBV5-1 with TRBJ2-7; D unclear. Germline-derived CDR1 and CDR2 are SGHRS and YFSETQ. The CDR3 sequence is 15 residues long. The V end was cut by 0 bases, the J end by 7 bases, with 17 bases between. The CDR3 spells CASSLDLQRVREQYF. The CDR3, as DNA: TGCGCCAGCAGCTTGGACCTACAGAGAGTACGGGAGCAGTACTTC.

This clonotype was observed a few times. The V call is TRBV18, the J call TRBJ2-3, with TRBD2 identical over 11 bases. The length of the CDR3 is 19 residues. V trimming: 4 bases; J trimming: 0 bases; junction bases outside the gene matches: 12. Germline lookup yields CDR1 KGHSH and CDR2 LQKENI. The CDR3 region is CASSLEGPGTSGSTDTQYF. The CDR3 DNA is TGTGCCAGCTCACTTGAAGGGCCCGGGACTAGCGGAAGCACAGATACGCAGTATTTT.

This clonotype was observed a few times. The chain carries TRBV25-1 and TRBJ2-7; D gene uncertain. Per germline, CDR1 MGHDK and CDR2 SYGVNS. V lost 1 base to trimming and J lost 9 bases, with 7 bases between them. The CDR3 totals 11 residues. The CDR3 is CASSESWGQYF. The DNA of the CDR3 is TGTGCCAGCAGTGAATCCTGGGGGCAGTACTTC.

This clonotype occurred a few times. V gene TRBV10-3 combines with J gene TRBJ1-1; a weak D match, TRBD1 (5 bases). V shed 0 bases and J shed 11 bases, with 16 bases lying between them. The CDR3 extends over 14 amino acids. In germline, CDR1 is ENHRY, CDR2 SYGVKD. The CDR3 nucleotides are TGTGCCATCAGTGAGTCCTCGGTAGGGGCGTACGCTTTCTTT. It specifies CAISESSVGAYAFF.

This chain's CDR3 is CASSGRTGVLHYTF. The CDR3, as DNA: TGTGCCAGCAGCGGGCGGACAGGGGTCTTACACTACACCTTC. The chain is built from TRBV7-9 and TRBJ1-2; 9 bases agree with TRBD1. With V trimmed by 5 bases and J by 10 bases, 11 bases remained unmatched. This CDR3 contains 14 residues. In germline, CDR1 is SEHNR, CDR2 FQNEAQ (reference sequence).

This clonotype showed up many times. This chain connects TRBV7-9 to TRBJ2-5, with D tentatively TRBD1 (6 bases). Trimming took off 5 bases at V and 4 bases at J, with 11 bases between the two ends. The CDR3 covers 13 residues. Germline V gene data show CDR1 as SEHNR and CDR2 as FQNEAQ (reference sequence). The DNA of the CDR3 is TGTGCCAGCAGCCGTACAGGGCGAGAGACCCAGTACTTC. Protein: CASSRTGRETQYF. Variable domain in full (rest from reference TRBV7-9 and TRBJ2-5): DTGVSQNPRHKITKRGQNVTFRCDPISEHNRLYWYRQTLGQGPEFLTYFQNEAQLEKSRLLSDRFSAERPKGSFSTLEIQRTEQGDSAMYLCASSRTGRETQYFGPGTRLLVL.

The chain carries TRBV20-1 and TRBJ1-2; D might be TRBD1 (5 bases). V was trimmed by 3 bases and J by 2 bases, leaving 13 bases between them. This CDR3 has 14 amino acids. The germline CDR1 and CDR2 sequences are DFQATT and SNEGSKA (reference sequence). This CDR3 reads CSASLPGRNYGYTF. The CDR3, as DNA: TGCAGTGCTAGTCTTCCGGGGCGAAACTATGGCTACACCTTC.

This clonotype was counted between two and nine times. A read error may be the cause here, since a much bigger clone is one base away. This sequence joins TRBV4-1 and TRBJ1-1; maybe TRBD1 (6 bases). The CDR3 totals 16 residues. Germline CDR1 and CDR2: MGHRA and YSYEKL. The CDR3 loop is CAGSHEEGTINTEAFF. In DNA, the CDR3 is TGCGCCGGCAGCCACGAAGAGGGGACAATTAACACTGAAGCTTTCTTT.

This clonotype has a handful of counts. The chain links TRBV5-6 to TRBJ2-1; TRBD2 is a possible D gene (9 bases). CDR1 is SGHDT and CDR2 is YYEEEE in the germline V gene. This CDR3 has 16 amino acids. V was shortened by 4 bases and J by 11 bases, with 25 bases between the two germline ends. CDR3 amino acids: CASSRSQGAASGKQFF. The CDR3 DNA is TGTGCCAGCAGCAGGAGCCAGGGGGCGGCTAGCGGGAAGCAGTTCTTC.

This clonotype was found a few times. The chain uses TRBV12-3 or TRBV12-4 and TRBJ1-4; a weak D match, TRBD1 (5 bases). The CDR3 extends over 14 amino acids. The V gene lost 1 base and the J gene lost 8 bases, with 11 bases spanning the gap. In nucleotides, the CDR3 is TGTGCCAGCAGTTTAGAAGGGGCTGGAGAAAAACTGTTTTTT. This gives the protein CASSLEGAGEKLFF.

The chain is built from TRBV12-3 or TRBV12-4 and TRBJ1-4; 8 nucleotides agree with TRBD1. The trim removed 6 bases at V and 14 bases at J, leaving 5 bases unmatched. This CDR3 region has 11 residues. The CDR3 DNA sequence: TGTGCCAGCAGGACAGGGGTCAGGCTGTTTTTT. Residues: CASRTGVRLFF.

The chain carries TRBV20-1 and TRBJ2-5; 9 bases align to TRBD1. CDR3 length equals 13 residues. CDR1 and CDR2 from the germline V gene are DFQATT and SNEGSKA (reference sequence). J lost 1 base, V lost 7 bases, and 4 bases had no gene match. Here the CDR3 DNA reads TGCAGTGTAAGGACAGGGGCCCAAGAGACCCAGTACTTC. Its protein product is CSVRTGAQETQYF.

This clonotype has only a few counts. V usage is TRBV7-2 and J usage is TRBJ2-5; D assignment may be TRBD1 or TRBD2 (6 bases each). Germline CDR1 is SGHTA and CDR2 is FQGNSA. This CDR3 comprises 15 residues. V lost 5 bases and J 2 bases, leaving 15 bases between the germline ends. As DNA, the CDR3 is TGTGCCAGCAGCCCCCGGGGGCAGCGACAAGAGACCCAGTACTTC. Translation: CASSPRGQRQETQYF.

This chain links TRBV27 with TRBJ1-5, with D uncertain. This CDR3 comprises 13 residues. Germline CDR1 MNHEY, CDR2 SMNVEV (reference sequence). V gave up 0 bases and J gave up 7 bases, with 7 bases separating them. CDR3 DNA sequence: TGTGCCAGCAGTTTATCCCCTGTCCAGCCCCAGCATTTT. Residues: CASSLSPVQPQHF.